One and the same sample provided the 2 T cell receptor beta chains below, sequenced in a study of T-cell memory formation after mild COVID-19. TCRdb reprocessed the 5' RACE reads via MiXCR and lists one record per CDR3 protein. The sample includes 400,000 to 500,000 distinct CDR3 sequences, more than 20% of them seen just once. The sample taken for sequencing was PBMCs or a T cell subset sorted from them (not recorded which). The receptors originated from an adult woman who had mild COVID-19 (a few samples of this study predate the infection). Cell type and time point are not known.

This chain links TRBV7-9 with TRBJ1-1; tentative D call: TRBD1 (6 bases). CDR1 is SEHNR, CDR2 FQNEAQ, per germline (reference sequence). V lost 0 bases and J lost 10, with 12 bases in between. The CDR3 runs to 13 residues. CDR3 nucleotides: TGTGCCAGCAGCTTAGCGGTCGCAGGGGCAGCTTTCTTT. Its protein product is CASSLAVAGAAFF.

This CDR3 reads CASSQDVLSGRPDEQYF. Written as DNA, the CDR3 is TGCGCCAGCAGCCAAGACGTCCTTAGCGGGAGACCGGACGAGCAGTACTTC. The J gene is TRBJ2-7, the V gene TRBV4-3; 9 bases agree with TRBD2. The ends lost 0 bases at V and 5 bases at J; junction bases unmatched: 11. CDR3 length equals 17 residues. Germline V gene data show CDR1 as LGHNA and CDR2 as YSLEER.